The source of this TCR beta chain is a study of identical twins. Notes on the study in general: An excess of low generation probability was shown by twin-shared out-of-frame alpha sequences.

This clonotype was picked up a small number of times. Its antigen remains unidentified. The authors used template switching to add a universal primer site and gave cDNA unique molecular identifiers. TCRdb called the 5' RACE reads again in MiXCR, with one record for every CDR3 protein. Of a few hundred thousand distinct CDR3 sequences listed, roughly an eighth are singletons. The V end was cut by 3 bases, the J end by 5 bases, with 14 bases between. The CDR3 has 15 residues. CDR1 is SNHLY and CDR2 is FYNNEI in the germline V gene. The sample also formed part of further work on yellow fever vaccine responses in identical twins. That work adds: In identical twins, vaccine T cell responses appeared partly shared and partly individual.

The source is a woman aged 18-29 years in good health. The chain combines TRBV2 with TRBJ1-5, with D unresolved. Sequenced material: CD8+ T cells sorted from blood. This CDR3 is CASSDYAGGHQPQHF. CDR3 DNA: TGTGCCAGCAGTGATTATGCGGGAGGGCATCAGCCCCAGCATTTT.